The T cell receptor beta chain under discussion was sequenced for a study of read filtering for tumor transcriptome and immune sequencing. Whole-study results and caveats: IR-seq and RNA-seq agreed better without single-read clonotypes.

This clonotype was seen ten or more times. The target antigen is unknown. This CDR3 spans 15 amino acids. V was cut by 6 bases and J by 3 bases, with 18 bases left in between. This library used 300 to 450 ng RNA and molecular barcoded adaptors spanning alpha/delta and beta/gamma chains. TCRdb reanalysed the reads using MiXCR and keeps one entry per CDR3 protein. In the table there are roughly 59,000 distinct CDR3 sequences, around 20% of which are singletons. The receptor comes from a donor at least 40 years old with multiple myeloma. The chain couples TRBV12-3 or TRBV12-4 to TRBJ2-7; D is perhaps TRBD1 (6 bases). Sequencing used a population of CD138-negative cells sorted from bone marrow. CDR3 protein: CASRPGHTILYEQYF. The CDR3 coding sequence is TGTGCCAGCAGACCGGGACACACGATTCTCTACGAGCAGTACTTC.